The clone carrying this T cell receptor beta chain was seen only a few times. Its antigen is still unknown. This record belongs to a study of T-cell memory formation after mild COVID-19. Study-wide results and limits: Within pre-infection memory, some responding clones were found, suggesting cross-reactive memory joined. Clones shrinking between day 15 and 85 showed a balanced CD4/CD8 split, and those that grew later tilted toward CD4+.

The CDR3 has 14 amino acids. Trimming at V came to 5 bases and at J to 3 bases, leaving 5 bases not matched to a gene. Per germline, CDR1 SEHNR and CDR2 FQNEAQ (reference sequence). TCRdb re-analysed the 5' RACE reads in MiXCR, keeping a single row per CDR3 protein. The table has 200,000 to 250,000 distinct CDR3 sequences, 8.5% to 9.5% seen once. The TCR sequence derives from a man aged 18-30 years who had mild COVID-19 (a few samples of this study predate the infection). Cell type and time point are not known. The chain links TRBV7-9 to TRBJ2-3, with 7 bases fitting TRBD2. The sequenced sample consisted of PBMCs or a T cell subset sorted from them (not recorded which). The CDR3 reads CASSPSGATDTQYF. Here the CDR3 DNA reads TGTGCCAGCAGCCCAAGCGGGGCAACAGATACGCAGTATTTT. The complete variable domain, with remaining parts taken from reference TRBV7-9 and TRBJ2-3, reads DTGVSQNPRHKITKRGQNVTFRCDPISEHNRLYWYRQTLGQGPEFLTYFQNEAQLEKSRLLSDRFSAERPKGSFSTLEIQRTEQGDSAMYLCASSPSGATDTQYFGPGTRLTVL.